This TCR beta chain was sequenced in a study of beta chain features in type 1 diabetes (dated by TCRdb to between 2017 and 2018). Regarding the study in general: No differences in mean age, gender distribution, total cell number or subset yield were found between patients and healthy donors. A total of roughly 100 million sorted cells were examined across all samples, and a strong correlation was observed between cell number per subset and RNA yield. The study compared the TCRB repertoires of sorted circulating CD4+ T cell subsets in recently diagnosed type 1 diabetes patients with those in matched healthy donors. Whereas all 30 or so donors provided naive and central memory subsets, regulatory and stem cell-like memory subsets were isolated from just 8 patients and roughly eight healthy donors.

Via the germline V gene, CDR1 is MRHNA and CDR2 SNTAGT. The CDR3 runs 15 residues from the cysteine to the phenylalanine. Left in the record is the CDR3 DNA by itself, 45 bases read in frame from the first base. V and J are trimmed by 0 bases and 7 bases, and the gene matches miss 7 bases of the junction. From each donor, a single peripheral blood sample of around 0.12 L on average was drawn into heparinised tubes. A BD FACSAria II and a panel including CD45RO, CCR7, CD25, CD127, CD95 and CD27 were used to sort naive, central memory, regulatory and stem cell-like memory CD4+ T cells. A purity above 95% was achieved for all sorted populations. PBMCs were isolated immediately by Lymphoprep density gradient centrifugation and stained directly without culture. So that batch effects would be minimized, each experiment stained and sorted samples in pairs, pairing one healthy donor with one patient. This clone has a handful of counts. The antigen it recognizes is unknown. No much larger clone exists at a distance of one base, and base qualities are not known.

The entire amount of isolated RNA was reverse transcribed using the High Capacity cDNA Reverse Transcription Kit, so the sequenced TCRB transcripts were expressed ones. Deep immunoSEQ sequencing was applied to naive, central memory and regulatory T cell samples, giving an average of about 3.8 million total reads per sample. After sorted cells were lysed in RLT buffer, RNA was extracted with DNase-treated RNeasy Micro or Mini kits, with the choice depending on cell number. To prevent cross-contamination, each cell subset was processed individually, whereas patient and healthy donor samples were processed jointly. The immunoSEQ multiplex PCR was used to amplify TCRB sequences from cDNA, yielding 87-bp fragments that span the CDR3 region. The amplicons were sequenced using the Illumina HiSeq platform. The authors processed their data as follows. PCR bias was computationally corrected using synthetic template baselines, reads within Hamming distance 2 were collapsed, and singletons that could not be merged were discarded. Reads were aligned to IMGT to assign V, D and J genes, CDR3 length, and insertions or deletions at six rearrangement sites. Within each subset, clonotype counts were normalized to the number of sorted cells before true diversity and Gini coefficients were calculated with the tcR R package. The overlap coefficient, calculated on TCRB nucleotide sequences, was used to quantify repertoire sharing. Out-of-frame TCRB sequences from naive cells were analyzed as a proxy for the pre-selection repertoire. The source is immuneACCESS, and TCRdb retained only in-frame sequences with V and J called. Part of the clones is not carried over; for the studies checked, unresolved V genes explain less than half of this, and the remainder is unexplained. Clone size and V and J calls were adopted from that table, with D and trimming inferred from the DNA. The sample table contains hundreds of thousands of clones; only one count was recorded for more than 13% of them. The top ten clones comprise roughly 0.04% of the sample.

Paper-wide results and their limitations: PCR might favor shorter templates, but patient and control samples were amplified and corrected together, so any skew would affect both groups equally. The naive, central memory and regulatory TCRB repertoires appeared to resemble one another more closely among patients than among healthy donors. A moderate but significant shortening of TCRB CDR3 length was observed in type 1 diabetes patients in all four CD4+ subsets. Because cDNA was sequenced instead of genomic DNA, activated cells with high expression could be over-represented, although the groups did not differ in activation or CD3 levels. Because small numbers of individuals were included in the HLA sub-analyses, any influence of HLA type on TCRB rearrangement was left unresolved. At VDJ recombination sites, type 1 diabetes patients had fewer insertions and more deleted nucleotides, which implies abnormalities in thymic rearrangement.

This receptor was obtained from a man in his late teens or twenties with type 1 diabetes. The rearranged chain carries TRBV6-4 and TRBJ2-7; TRBD2 agrees with 9 junctional bases. Sequenced sample: naive CD4+ T cells from blood. In the paper's terms, the cell subset or site label means: true naive CD4+ T cells. The DNA reads as follows: TGTGCCAGCAGTGACTCAGGGACTAGCCGACGTGAGCAGTACTTC. Its protein is CASSDSGTSRREQYF.